This passage covers 16 T cell receptor beta chains from one sample sequenced in a study of CD8 T cells in ankylosing spondylitis. Their antigens remain unidentified. Study-wide results and limits: In ankylosing spondylitis blood, a motif of roughly 8 highly homologous TCR beta variants appeared characteristic.

One entry per CDR3 protein, called by TCRdb with MiXCR from the 5' RACE reads. This sample carries roughly 490,000 distinct CDR3 sequences, about 5.4% of them seen once, and the ten largest clones take roughly 3.3%. Sample: blood, either unsorted or a sorted T cell fraction (not recorded which). Receptors were obtained from a male donor with ankylosing spondylitis.

This clonotype was counted at least ten times. The chain uses TRBV7-9 and TRBJ2-2; 7 nucleotides agree with TRBD1. V lost 3 bases to trimming and J lost 9 bases; unmatched junction nucleotides: 7. CDR1 is SEHNR, CDR2 FQNEAQ, per germline (reference sequence). The CDR3 runs 14 residues. The CDR3 region is CASSFTGTARELFF. The CDR3 DNA sequence: TGTGCCAGCAGCTTTACTGGGACAGCAAGGGAGCTGTTTTTT.

The rearrangement links TRBV4-3 to TRBJ2-1; D is unclear. CDR1 and CDR2 from the germline V gene are LGHNA and YSLEER. The CDR3 length is 17 residues. Trimming took 4 bases from V and 5 from J, leaving 21 bases between them. The CDR3 loop reads CASSLRNPSRLDNEQFF. The DNA of the CDR3 is TGCGCCAGCAGCCTGCGGAACCCTTCTCGCTTAGACAATGAGCAGTTCTTC.

This clonotype has ten or more counts. V usage is TRBV6-1 and J usage is TRBJ1-6, with no clear D. Germline values: CDR1 MNHNS, CDR2 SASEGT. Trimming pared 6 bases from V and 1 base from J, leaving 7 bases between. The CDR3 loop spans 14 amino acids. The CDR3 spells CASSAWSYNSPLHF. In nucleotides, the CDR3 is TGTGCCAGCAGCGCATGGTCCTATAATTCACCCCTCCACTTT.

This clonotype was seen only a few times. The chain carries TRBV20-1 and TRBJ1-5; D gene ambiguous. This CDR3 is built from 15 residues. Germline V CDR1 and CDR2: DFQATT, SNEGSKA (reference sequence). Trimming stripped 1 base from V and 4 bases from J, with 14 bases between. The CDR3 reads CSARGDPGGNQPQHF. CDR3 sequence (DNA): TGCAGTGCTAGAGGTGACCCCGGAGGGAATCAGCCCCAGCATTTT.

This clonotype has ten or more counts. This sequence joins TRBV12-3 or TRBV12-4 and TRBJ1-1; D not resolved. The ends were cut back, 1 base at V and 5 bases at J, with 14 bases in the middle. The CDR3 contains 15 residues. This CDR3 reads CASSLVQVSRTEAFF. The CDR3 DNA reads TGTGCCAGCAGTTTAGTGCAGGTGTCGAGGACTGAAGCTTTCTTT.

This clonotype showed up many times. The V call is TRBV5-1, the J call TRBJ2-1, with TRBD1 identical over 7 bases. The CDR3 has 16 residues. From germline, CDR1 is SGHRS and CDR2 YFSETQ. V was clipped by 1 base and J by 3 bases; unmatched bases: 7. For the CDR3, the DNA is TGCGCCAGCAGCTTGTTAATGGGACAGAGCTACAATGAGCAGTTCTTC. Its translation is CASSLLMGQSYNEQFF.

This clonotype was picked up a small number of times. J is TRBJ2-1 and V is TRBV11-3, with a tentative D call TRBD2 (5 bases). V lost 5 bases to trimming and J lost 4 bases, with 12 bases between them. CDR1 is SGHNT and CDR2 is YENEEA in the germline V gene. The CDR3 extends over 14 amino acids. CDR3 sequence (DNA): TGTGCCAGCAGCGCCTCGGAGGTTTACAATGAGCAGTTCTTC. It yields the protein CASSASEVYNEQFF.

Many counts were recorded for this clonotype. CDR3 loop: CASSAGFMYQETQYF. CDR3 in DNA: TGTGCCAGCAGTGCGGGATTCATGTACCAAGAGACCCAGTACTTC. This rearrangement joins TRBV2 to TRBJ2-5; D possibly corresponds to TRBD2 (5 bases). V lost 4 bases and J 0 bases, leaving 12 bases between the germline ends. Germline V gives CDR1 SNHLY, CDR2 FYNNEI. The CDR3 extends over 15 amino acids.

The V and J genes are TRBV11-3 and TRBJ1-1; possible D gene TRBD1, 6 bases. Germline CDR1 SGHNT, CDR2 YENEEA. This CDR3 region has 12 residues. V was shortened by 1 base and J by 9 bases, with 9 bases between the two germline ends. In DNA form, the CDR3 reads TGTGCCAGCAGCTTAGCGGGGGGCAAAGCTTTCTTT. Its protein product is CASSLAGGKAFF.

This clonotype was observed many times. The chain recombines TRBV4-3 with TRBJ2-1; D possibly matches TRBD1 or TRBD2 (5 bases each). CDR1 and CDR2 (germline): LGHNA, YSLEER. Trimming shortened V by 1 base and J by 6 bases, and 19 bases separated the two germline ends. This CDR3 spans 17 amino acids. The CDR3 nucleotides are TGCGCCAGCAGCCAAGGGAGCGGACACTTGACCTTCAATGAGCAGTTCTTC. This sequence encodes CASSQGSGHLTFNEQFF.

This clonotype was observed many times. The rearrangement uses TRBV4-1 and TRBJ2-1; tentative D call: TRBD2 (5 bases). The CDR3 is made up of 15 amino acids. CDR1 is MGHRA and CDR2 is YSYEKL in the germline V gene. The ends were cut back, 0 bases at V and 3 bases at J, with 9 bases in the middle. The CDR3 protein is CASSQDPGNYNEQFF. CDR3 sequence (DNA): TGCGCCAGCAGCCAAGATCCGGGGAACTACAATGAGCAGTTCTTC.

This clonotype was found many times. V usage is TRBV5-1 and J usage is TRBJ1-4, with TRBD1 matching 10 bases. The CDR3 runs to 14 residues. The V gene's germline CDR1 is SGHRS and CDR2 YFSETQ. Trimming at V came to 4 bases and at J to 10 bases, leaving 7 bases not matched to a gene. CDR3 in DNA: TGCGCCAGCAGCATGGGACAGGGGATAGCAAAACTGTTTTTT. This encodes CASSMGQGIAKLFF.

This clonotype was seen a handful of times. The V gene is TRBV7-9, the J gene TRBJ2-7, with 8 bases that match TRBD1. Germline assignment: CDR1 SEHNR and CDR2 FQNEAQ (reference sequence). The junction had 5 bases not matched to a gene; V was cut back by 6 bases and J by 4 bases. The CDR3 consists of 13 residues. The CDR3 region is CASSQGASYEQYF. The CDR3 nucleotides are TGTGCCAGCAGTCAGGGGGCCTCGTACGAGCAGTACTTC.

This clonotype was seen a few times. This chain links TRBV7-2 with TRBJ1-3, with 9 bases lining up with TRBD1. Germline CDR1 and CDR2: SGHTA and FQGNSA. V dropped 4 bases and J dropped 4; count of bases not matched to a gene: 2. The CDR3 is 14 amino acids. The CDR3 loop reads CASSWDRVGNTIYF. In nucleotides, the CDR3 is TGTGCCAGCAGCTGGGACAGGGTGGGAAACACCATATATTTT.

Many counts were recorded for this clonotype. V usage is TRBV29-1 and J usage is TRBJ1-1; D is undetermined. The CDR3 length is 15 residues. Germline CDR1 is SQVTM and CDR2 is ANQGSEA. V lost 4 bases to trimming and J lost 0 bases, with 15 bases between them. CDR3 nucleotides: TGCAGCGTTGGGCCCCGTAGGACCATGAACACTGAAGCTTTCTTT. Protein: CSVGPRRTMNTEAFF.

This clonotype was recorded at least ten times. This rearrangement joins TRBV5-1 to TRBJ2-3; D is unresolved. Between the trimmed V and J ends, which lost 0 bases and 6 bases, there was a span of 14 bases. Germline V gives CDR1 SGHRS, CDR2 YFSETQ. The CDR3 has 15 amino acids. The DNA for the CDR3 is TGCGCCAGCAGCTTGGGAATCCACGGGTCGGATACGCAGTATTTT. Encoded protein: CASSLGIHGSDTQYF. Filled out from reference TRBV5-1 and TRBJ2-3, the complete variable domain reads KAGVTQTPRYLIKTRGQQVTLSCSPISGHRSVSWYQQTPGQGLQFLFEYFSETQRNKGNFPGRFSGRQFSNSRSEMNVSTLELGDSALYLCASSLGIHGSDTQYFGPGTRLTVL.